The 4 T cell receptor beta chains presented below share a single source sample, sequenced in a study of T cells after yellow fever vaccination. Via MiXCR, TCRdb re-called the 5' RACE reads, giving one row per CDR3 protein. Altogether a few hundred thousand distinct CDR3 sequences are present, approximately 8% being singletons, with the ten largest covering approximately 15%. The sample here was PBMCs, taken 35 to 50 days after the first yellow fever vaccination. All receptors come from a man aged 18 to 29 who received the YFV17D yellow fever vaccine.

This clonotype was counted a few times. The chain joins TRBV5-1 to TRBJ2-5; TRBD2 might be the D (6 bases). Trimming left V 2 bases short and J 2 bases short, with 10 bases between. Germline CDR1 SGHRS, CDR2 YFSETQ. The CDR3 extends over 14 amino acids. The DNA for the CDR3 is TGCGCCAGCAGCTTAATCGGGACTCAAGAGACCCAGTACTTC. It codes for CASSLIGTQETQYF.

CDR3 bases: TGCAGCGCCTTCTGGGCAGGGAACACCGGGGAGCTGTTTTTT. Amino acids: CSAFWAGNTGELFF. The gene calls are TRBV29-1 and TRBJ2-2; D is unclear. V was pared by 7 bases and J by 1 base, with 13 bases between. CDR3 length: 14 amino acids. CDR1 is SQVTM and CDR2 is ANQGSEA in the germline V gene.

This clonotype was detected only a few times. The chain is built from TRBV7-3 and TRBJ2-2; D perhaps matches TRBD1 (5 bases). CDR1 and CDR2 from the germline V gene are SGHTA and FQGTGA. Trimming left V 1 base short and J 6 bases short, with 9 bases between. The CDR3 is 14 amino acids. CDR3 sequence reads: CASSLIGAAGELFF. The CDR3 DNA follows: TGTGCCAGCAGCTTAATTGGGGCGGCCGGGGAGCTGTTTTTT.

CDR3 DNA: TGTGCCAGCAGCCAAGCGTACAGGGACACCGGGGAGCTGTTTTTT. Translation: CASSQAYRDTGELFF. This sequence joins TRBV3-1 and TRBJ2-2; a possible D gene is TRBD1 (6 bases). The CDR3 length is 15 residues. V lost 1 base, J lost 3 bases, and 9 bases lay in between. Germline V gene lookup returns CDR1 LGHDT and CDR2 YNNKEL (reference sequence).